This T cell receptor beta chain originates from a study of OX40 agonist ivuxolimab in advanced cancers. Study context: Every 2 weeks, ivuxolimab was infused into the patients intravenously at between 0.01 and 10 mg/kg.

Whole-study results and caveats: Doses of 0.1 to 3.0 mg/kg were accompanied by clonal expansion of CD4+ and CD8+ blood T cells by week 6. Partial responders at 0.1-3.0 mg/kg showed near-lowest clonal expansion.

As to this clone: Antigen unknown.

Some clones are missing from TCRdb's copy, which holds only in-frame ones; the method was immunoSEQ multiplex PCR. The top ten hold approximately 18% of the sample, which has 44,000 or so clones, just over 90% seen once. With V trimmed by 2 bases and J by 3 bases, 6 bases remained unmatched. CDR1 is GTSNPN and CDR2 is SVGIG in the germline V gene (reference sequence). This CDR3 region has 15 residues. The V call is TRBV30, the J call TRBJ1-2, with 10 bases that match TRBD1. The source material was CD4+ or CD8+ T cells sorted from blood, sampled in a trial of the OX40 agonist ivuxolimab. The receptor was derived from an adult with an advanced solid tumor such as melanoma, head and neck, liver or kidney cancer. The CDR3 here is CAWSSGQGVHYGYTF. CDR3 bases: TGTGCCTGGAGTTCCGGACAGGGGGTACACTATGGCTACACCTTC. Using reference TRBV30 and TRBJ1-2 for the parts outside the CDR3, the full variable domain is SQTIHQWPATLVQPVGSPLSLECTVEGTSNPNLYWYRQAAGRGLQLLFYSVGIGQISSEVPQNLSASRPQDRQFILSSKKLLLSDSGFYLCAWSSGQGVHYGYTFGSGTRLTVV.